The 9 T cell receptor beta chains below were found in one sample sequenced in a study of blood T cell repertoires in COVID-19. Only in-frame clones appear in the TCRdb table, and some are missing; sequencing was by immunoSEQ multiplex PCR. Among about 330,000 clones listed, roughly 85% were seen once. Sequences were obtained from peripheral blood. The receptors were sampled from a human donor in a cohort sampled during active COVID-19.

The chain uses TRBV7-2 and TRBJ2-3; weak D call: TRBD2 (7 bases). Germline loops: CDR1 SGHTA, CDR2 FQGNSA. The CDR3 has 18 residues. The V end lost 1 base, the J end lost 4 bases, and 21 bases lay between the germline ends. CDR3 in amino acids: CASSLVNPGEGRPDTQYF. As DNA, the CDR3 is TGTGCCAGCAGCTTAGTGAACCCAGGGGAGGGGAGACCAGATACGCAGTATTTT.

Only a few counts were recorded for this clone. The chain is built from TRBV5-1 and TRBJ1-1; D is ambiguous. Germline-derived CDR1 and CDR2 are SGHRS and YFSETQ. The CDR3 is made up of 13 amino acids. V dropped 1 base and J dropped 4 bases, with 8 bases sitting between them. This CDR3 reads CASSLITGTEAFF. The CDR3, as DNA: TGCGCCAGCAGCTTGATTACCGGCACTGAAGCTTTCTTT. The full variable domain, completed using reference TRBV5-1 and TRBJ1-1, is KAGVTQTPRYLIKTRGQQVTLSCSPISGHRSVSWYQQTPGQGLQFLFEYFSETQRNKGNFPGRFSGRQFSNSRSEMNVSTLELGDSALYLCASSLITGTEAFFGQGTRLTVV.

The gene calls are TRBV3-1 (or the pseudogene TRBV3-2) and TRBJ2-5, with 13 bases fitting TRBD2. The V gene end was trimmed by 4 bases and the J gene end by 2 bases; junction bases not matched to a gene: 4. The length of the CDR3 is 16 residues. Germline V lookup: CDR1 LGHDT, CDR2 YNNKEL (reference sequence). CDR3 sequence: CASSRRTSGGQETQYF. CDR3 in DNA: TGTGCCAGCAGCCGGAGGACTAGCGGGGGACAAGAGACCCAGTACTTC.

The chain employs TRBV6-5 and TRBJ1-2; D unresolved. This CDR3 is 13 amino acids long. The V end was cut by 2 bases, the J end by 0 bases, with 4 bases between. Per the germline V gene, CDR1 is MNHEY and CDR2 is SVGAGI. As DNA, the CDR3 is TGTGCCAGCAGTTACGGAGCTAACTATGGCTACACCTTC. It encodes CASSYGANYGYTF.

The CDR3 loop is CASRGVGLQGDKAEAFF. CDR3 sequence (DNA): TGTGCCAGCAGGGGGGTTGGCCTACAGGGGGATAAGGCTGAAGCTTTCTTT. The chain links TRBV25-1 to TRBJ1-1, with TRBD1 matching over 8 bases. This CDR3 is built from 17 residues. CDR1 is MGHDK and CDR2 is SYGVNS in the germline V gene. The junction had 18 bases not matched to a gene; V was cut back by 6 bases and J by 6 bases.

The V call is TRBV5-1, the J call TRBJ1-5, with TRBD1 matching over 7 bases. Germline V gene sequence: CDR1 SGHRS, CDR2 YFSETQ. This CDR3 spans 14 amino acids. V gave up 9 bases and J gave up 5 bases; unmatched junction bases: 11. CDR3 protein: CATTTRGVDQPQHF. CDR3 sequence (DNA): TGCGCCACCACCACCAGGGGGGTGGATCAGCCCCAGCATTTT.

The chain carries TRBV9 and TRBJ2-3; D may be TRBD2 (6 bases). Trimming removed 0 bases at V and 6 bases at J, with 11 bases between. The CDR3 contains 14 residues. From germline, CDR1 is SGDLS and CDR2 YYNGEE. CDR3 in amino acids: CASSVVGSGDTQYF. CDR3 coding DNA: TGTGCCAGCAGCGTAGTAGGGAGCGGGGATACGCAGTATTTT.

V gene TRBV30 combines with J gene TRBJ1-6, with D tentatively TRBD1 (5 bases). Per the germline V gene, CDR1 is GTSNPN and CDR2 is SVGIG (reference sequence). The V end lost 4 bases, the J end lost 12 bases, and 13 bases lay between the germline ends. The CDR3 covers 12 residues. Written as DNA, the CDR3 is TGTGCCTGGACTTCGGGGGGACTACCCCTCCACTTT. Its translation is CAWTSGGLPLHF. The full variable domain, with the rest looked up from reference TRBV30 and TRBJ1-6, is SQTIHQWPATLVQPVGSPLSLECTVEGTSNPNLYWYRQAAGRGLQLLFYSVGIGQISSEVPQNLSASRPQDRQFILSSKKLLLSDSGFYLCAWTSGGLPLHFGNGTRLTVT.

Only a few counts were recorded for this clone. The V and J genes are TRBV6-5 and TRBJ2-1; D is possibly TRBD1 (5 bases). The CDR3 consists of 16 residues. Germline V gene lookup returns CDR1 MNHEY and CDR2 SVGAGI. V lost 4 bases and J lost 4, with 17 bases in between. This chain's CDR3 is CASSSRPQGVYNEQFF. Written as DNA, the CDR3 is TGTGCCAGCAGTTCCCGACCCCAGGGTGTGTACAATGAGCAGTTCTTC.